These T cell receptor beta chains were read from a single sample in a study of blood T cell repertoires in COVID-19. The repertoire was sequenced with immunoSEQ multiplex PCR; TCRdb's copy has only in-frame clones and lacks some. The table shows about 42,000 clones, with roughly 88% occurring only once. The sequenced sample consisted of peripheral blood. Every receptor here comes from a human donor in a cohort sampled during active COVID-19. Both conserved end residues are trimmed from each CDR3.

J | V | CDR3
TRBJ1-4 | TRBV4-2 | ASSQGEGNEKLF
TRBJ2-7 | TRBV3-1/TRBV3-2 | ASSQDPGYEQY
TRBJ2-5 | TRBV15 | ATSRDVAEEETQY
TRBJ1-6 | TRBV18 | ASSPASNNSPLH
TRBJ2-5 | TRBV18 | ASSPFQAQGETQY
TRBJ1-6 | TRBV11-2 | ASSLAQGPSPLH
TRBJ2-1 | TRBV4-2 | ASSLYRRRGALSYNEQF
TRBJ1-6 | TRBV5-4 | ASSPGQGAQNSPLH
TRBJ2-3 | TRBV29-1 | SSGGFQNTDTQY
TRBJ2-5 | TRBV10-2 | ASRQGLLGTQY
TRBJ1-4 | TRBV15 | ATSRGIGRTGATNEKLF
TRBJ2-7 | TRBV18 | ASSPTGSTYEQY
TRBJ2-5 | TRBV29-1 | SVERLAQETQY
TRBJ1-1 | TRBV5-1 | ASKLRGERDTEAF
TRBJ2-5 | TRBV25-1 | ASSESLGGGRQETQY
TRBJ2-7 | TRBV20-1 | SASGGGEQY
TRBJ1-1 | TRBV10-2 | ASSDRGPGTEAF
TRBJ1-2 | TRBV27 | ASSSGGPYGYT
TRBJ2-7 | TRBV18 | ASSPPGTAYEQY
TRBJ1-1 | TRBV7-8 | ASTPSRWESKHPEAF
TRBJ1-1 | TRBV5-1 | ASSPGTVNTEAF
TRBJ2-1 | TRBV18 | ASSPPPRDEQF
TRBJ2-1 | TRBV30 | AWSPKGLNDNAQF
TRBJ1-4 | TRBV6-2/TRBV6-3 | ASSRGRDEKLF
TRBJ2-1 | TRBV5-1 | ASLPGTGKDEQF
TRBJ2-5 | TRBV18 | ASSPRSGKTQETQY
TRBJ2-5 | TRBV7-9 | ASSLTNQGIGETQY
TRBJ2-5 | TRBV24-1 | ATSDPLLAPETQY
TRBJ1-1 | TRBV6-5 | ASSYGGLNTEAF
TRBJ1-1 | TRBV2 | ASRQDRNTEAF
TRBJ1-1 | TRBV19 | ASTDRADWGTEAF
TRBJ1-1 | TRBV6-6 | ASTKDRGLEAF
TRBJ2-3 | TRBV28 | ASTNRRGGRNTQY
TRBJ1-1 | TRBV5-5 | ASSFRRVTEAF
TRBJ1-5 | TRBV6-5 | ASSTGSNQPQH
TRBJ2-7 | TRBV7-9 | ASSSYSSYEQY